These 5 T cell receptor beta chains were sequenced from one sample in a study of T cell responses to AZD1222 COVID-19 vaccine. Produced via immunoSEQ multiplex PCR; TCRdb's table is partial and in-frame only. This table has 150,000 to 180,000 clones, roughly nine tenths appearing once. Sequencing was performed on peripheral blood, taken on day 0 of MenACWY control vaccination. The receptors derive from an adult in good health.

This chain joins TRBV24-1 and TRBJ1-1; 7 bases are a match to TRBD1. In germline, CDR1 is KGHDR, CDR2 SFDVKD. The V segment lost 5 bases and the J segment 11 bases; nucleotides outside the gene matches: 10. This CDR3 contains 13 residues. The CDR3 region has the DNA TGTGCCACCAGTGCTCCAGGGGGATATGGGGCTTTCTTT. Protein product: CATSAPGGYGAFF.

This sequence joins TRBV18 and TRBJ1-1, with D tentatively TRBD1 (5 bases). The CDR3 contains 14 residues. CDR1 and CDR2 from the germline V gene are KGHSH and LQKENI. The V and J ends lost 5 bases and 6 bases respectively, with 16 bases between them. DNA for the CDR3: TGTGCCAGCTCATCCGAAAGGGACGGCGCTGAAGCTTTCTTT. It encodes CASSSERDGAEAFF.

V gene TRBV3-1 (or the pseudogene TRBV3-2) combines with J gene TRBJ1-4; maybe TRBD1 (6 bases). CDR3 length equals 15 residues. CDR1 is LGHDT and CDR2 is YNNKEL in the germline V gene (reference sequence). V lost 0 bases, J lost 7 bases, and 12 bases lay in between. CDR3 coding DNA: TGTGCCAGCAGCCAAGATCCCAGGGGAGGTGAAAAACTGTTTTTT. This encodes CASSQDPRGGEKLFF.

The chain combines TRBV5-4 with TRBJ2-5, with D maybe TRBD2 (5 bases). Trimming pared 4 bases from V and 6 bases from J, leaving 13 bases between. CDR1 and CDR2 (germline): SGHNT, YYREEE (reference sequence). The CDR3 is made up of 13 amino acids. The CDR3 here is CASSPSLEQTQYF. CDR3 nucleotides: TGTGCCAGCAGCCCGTCACTAGAACAGACCCAGTACTTC. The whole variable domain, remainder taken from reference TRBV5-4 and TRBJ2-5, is ETGVTQSPTHLIKTRGQQVTLRCSSQSGHNTVSWYQQALGQGPQFIFQYYREEENGRGNFPPRFSGLQFPNYSSELNVNALELDDSALYLCASSPSLEQTQYFGPGTRLLVL.

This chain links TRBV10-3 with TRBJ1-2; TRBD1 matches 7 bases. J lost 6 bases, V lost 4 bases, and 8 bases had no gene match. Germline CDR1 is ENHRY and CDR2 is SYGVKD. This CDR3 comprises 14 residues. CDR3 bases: TGTGCCATCAGTGGCCGGGCAGGGGGAAATGGCTACACCTTC. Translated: CAISGRAGGNGYTF.